This passage covers 18 T cell receptor beta chains from one sample sequenced in a study of TIL therapy for anti-PD-1-resistant metastatic lung cancer. This was the immunoSEQ v3 assay. TCRdb's table, derived via immunoSEQ multiplex PCR, lists solely in-frame clones and lacks some. The data contain tens of thousands of clones, about 73% of them seen just once; the ten biggest clones take up roughly 6.1%. Time point meaning: pre-treatment sample, taken before nivolumab and TIL therapy. This specimen consisted of blood, obtained at baseline. The receptors shown here come from a person aged 25 to 79 with non-small cell lung cancer.

This chain connects TRBV4-2 to TRBJ1-5; D perhaps matches TRBD1 (5 bases). V was cut by 3 bases and J by 7 bases, with 16 bases left in between. CDR1 is LGHNA and CDR2 is YNFKEQ in the germline V gene. The CDR3 runs to 15 residues. The CDR3 is CASSQSRGAGQPQHF. Here the CDR3 DNA reads TGTGCCAGCAGCCAGTCCCGGGGCGCAGGGCAGCCCCAGCATTTT.

In this sample, this clone turned up a few times. This chain joins TRBV28 and TRBJ1-5; 11 bases are shared with TRBD1. Germline V gene lookup returns CDR1 MDHEN and CDR2 SYDVKM. After removal of 4 bases from V and 7 bases from J, the junction contained 9 bases not matched to a gene. This CDR3 spans 16 amino acids. CDR3 sequence: CASSSLGTGGNQPQHF. Here the CDR3 DNA reads TGTGCCAGCAGTTCCCTCGGGACAGGGGGTAACCAGCCCCAGCATTTT.

This chain connects TRBV6-5 to TRBJ1-5; D gene ambiguous. Trimming removed 5 bases from V and 7 bases from J, with 6 bases in between. From germline, CDR1 is MNHEY and CDR2 SVGAGI. The CDR3 totals 11 residues. The CDR3 DNA sequence: TGTGCCAGCAGTGAAGAGCAGCCCCAGCATTTT. As protein: CASSEEQPQHF.

The J gene is TRBJ1-4, the V gene TRBV6-1; TRBD1 aligns across 7 bases. Losses at the gene ends were 2 bases for V and 0 bases for J; bases not matched to a gene: 6. The length of the CDR3 is 17 residues. In germline, CDR1 is MNHNS, CDR2 SASEGT. CDR3 nucleotide sequence: TGTGCCAGCAGTGAACGACAGGGCAGGGCAACTAATGAAAAACTGTTTTTT. Translated, it gives CASSERQGRATNEKLFF.

The chain uses TRBV5-1 and TRBJ1-4; D unclear. This CDR3 region has 14 residues. CDR1 and CDR2 (germline): SGHRS, YFSETQ. V gave up 6 bases and J gave up 6 bases, with 15 bases separating them. The CDR3 region is CASTRGGQDEKLFF. CDR3 nucleotide sequence: TGCGCCAGCACCCGAGGAGGGCAGGATGAAAAACTGTTTTTT.

This chain joins TRBV5-6 and TRBJ1-5, with D perhaps matching TRBD1 (6 bases). This CDR3 spans 15 amino acids. Trimming cost V 1 base and J 2 bases, with 10 bases left between them. Germline CDR1 reads SGHDT; CDR2 reads YYEEEE. The CDR3 is CASSLRGAGNQPQHF. The CDR3 DNA sequence: TGTGCCAGCAGCTTGCGGGGGGCGGGCAATCAGCCCCAGCATTTT.

V usage is TRBV28 and J usage is TRBJ1-2; 9 bases align to TRBD1. The CDR3 has 13 residues. Germline V gene lookup returns CDR1 MDHEN and CDR2 SYDVKM. V was clipped by 5 bases and J by 4 bases; unmatched bases: 2. The CDR3 is CASSTQGAYGYTF. The CDR3 DNA sequence: TGTGCCAGCAGTACACAGGGGGCCTATGGCTACACCTTC.

This sequence joins TRBV6-1 and TRBJ2-7; D is tentatively TRBD1 or TRBD2 (5 bases each). V dropped 7 bases and J dropped 4 bases, with 14 bases sitting between them. This CDR3 has 13 residues. Germline V gene sequence: CDR1 MNHNS, CDR2 SASEGT. Here the CDR3 reads CASIEGTGYEQYF. The CDR3 DNA sequence: TGTGCCAGCATCGAAGGGACCGGATACGAGCAGTACTTC.

This rearrangement joins TRBV19 to TRBJ1-4; 8 nucleotides match TRBD1. Germline-derived CDR1 and CDR2 are LNHDA and SQIVND (reference sequence). With 2 bases clipped from V and 8 bases from J, the junction kept 7 bases outside the gene matches. This CDR3 is 15 amino acids long. CDR3 coding DNA: TGTGCCAGTAGTATATGGGGCAGGGGGCAAGAAAAACTGTTTTTT. This translates into CASSIWGRGQEKLFF.

The gene calls are TRBV5-1 and TRBJ1-1; 10 bases map to TRBD1. Trimming took 4 bases from V and 3 from J; bases not matched to a gene: 9. The length of the CDR3 is 16 residues. Germline V gene data show CDR1 as SGHRS and CDR2 as YFSETQ. The CDR3 reads CASSPGTGAGYTEAFF. CDR3 bases: TGCGCCAGCAGCCCTGGGACAGGGGCGGGGTACACTGAAGCTTTCTTT.

The chain has TRBV30 and TRBJ2-3; unclear D gene. CDR3 size: 13 residues. Germline values: CDR1 GTSNPN, CDR2 SVGIG (reference sequence). V lost 4 bases and J 1 base, leaving 9 bases between the germline ends. CDR3 residues: CAWIAAGTDTQYF. In DNA, the CDR3 is TGTGCCTGGATCGCGGCAGGCACAGATACGCAGTATTTT.

The chain joins TRBV4-3 to TRBJ2-1, with TRBD2 matching over 7 bases. The CDR3 has 15 amino acids. Germline assignment: CDR1 LGHNA and CDR2 YSLEER. V was pared by 7 bases and J by 1 base, with 7 bases of the junction left unmatched. The CDR3 loop reads CASTLRLASYNEQFF. Written as DNA, the CDR3 is TGCGCCAGCACCCTCAGACTAGCATCCTACAATGAGCAGTTCTTC.

The CDR3 reads CASSQDRGYEQFF. The CDR3 nucleotides are TGCGCCAGCAGCCAAGATCGGGGCTACGAGCAGTTCTTC. This chain connects TRBV4-1 to TRBJ2-1; perhaps D is TRBD1 or TRBD2 (5 bases each). V was clipped by 0 bases and J by 10 bases, with 10 bases between them. The CDR3 covers 13 residues. Germline V gene sequence: CDR1 MGHRA, CDR2 YSYEKL.

This clone has only one observation. The rearrangement uses TRBV29-1 and TRBJ1-2; 12 nucleotides line up with TRBD1. The CDR3 is 13 amino acids. The germline V gene has CDR1 SQVTM and CDR2 ANQGSEA. The V and J ends lost 3 bases and 12 bases, in that order; junction bases with no gene match: 8. CDR3 DNA: TGCAGCGTTGACCGGGACAGGGGGCGCCCAGACACCTTC. Translating gives CSVDRDRGRPDTF.

The rearrangement links TRBV28 to TRBJ2-7; D is possibly TRBD1 (7 bases). The V end lost 5 bases, the J end lost 3 bases, and 20 bases lay between the germline ends. This CDR3 has 16 amino acids. The germline V gene encodes CDR1 MDHEN and CDR2 SYDVKM. CDR3 sequence (DNA): TGTGCCAGCAGTGCGGGCCAGCAGGGGGGAGGCTACGAGCAGTACTTC. Residues: CASSAGQQGGGYEQYF. Filled out from reference TRBV28 and TRBJ2-7, the complete variable domain reads DVKVTQSSRYLVKRTGEKVFLECVQDMDHENMFWYRQDPGLGLRLIYFSYDVKMKEKGDIPEGYSVSREKKERFSLILESASTNQTSMYLCASSAGQQGGGYEQYFGPGTRLTVT.

As for this clone: The junction does not match germline at one end; this may be a read error. The gene calls are TRBV30 and TRBJ2-5; 12 nucleotides line up with TRBD2. The germline gives CDR1 GTSNPN, CDR2 SVGIG (reference sequence). The CDR3 sequence is 13 residues long. Here the CDR3 reads CAWSRGLAGTSHF. CDR3 nucleotides: TGTGCCTGGAGTCGAGGACTAGCGGGGACATCTCACTTC.

Here the CDR3 DNA reads TGCAGTGCTAGATTCGGTAACACCATATATTTT. Residues: CSARFGNTIYF. The chain joins TRBV20-1 to TRBJ1-3; D gene uncertain. Trimming took off 2 bases at V and 7 bases at J, with 6 bases between the two ends. CDR1 is DFQATT and CDR2 is SNEGSKA in the germline V gene (reference sequence). The CDR3 has 11 residues.

The chain recombines TRBV29-1 with TRBJ2-3, with no clear D. The CDR3 sequence is 14 residues long. V was trimmed by 0 bases and J by 7 bases, leaving 14 bases between them. The V gene's germline CDR1 is SQVTM and CDR2 ANQGSEA. The CDR3 region is CSVEDRLLSNTQYF. For the CDR3, the DNA is TGCAGCGTTGAAGATCGCTTGTTGAGTAATACGCAGTATTTT.